Following are 13 T cell receptor beta chains from one sample sequenced in a study of blood T cell repertoires in COVID-19. Produced via immunoSEQ multiplex PCR; TCRdb's table is partial and in-frame only. Seen here are about 430,000 clones, about 88% observed once, and the top ten hold approximately 1.5%. Specimen: PBMCs or T cells enriched from blood (not recorded which). The receptors shown here come from a woman aged 18-29 years who had been exposed to COVID-19.

The V and J genes are TRBV5-1 and TRBJ1-2; weak D call: TRBD1 (5 bases). This CDR3 spans 15 amino acids. With 0 bases removed from V and 4 bases from J, the gap between germline ends came to 13 bases. The V gene's germline CDR1 is SGHRS and CDR2 YFSETQ. The CDR3 DNA reads as TGCGCCAGCAGCTTGGTCCCAGGGATACCCTATGGCTACACCTTC. Translation gives CASSLVPGIPYGYTF.

V usage is TRBV29-1 and J usage is TRBJ1-2; weak D call: TRBD1 (5 bases). The ends were cut back, 0 bases at V and 8 bases at J, with 16 bases in the middle. The CDR3 consists of 14 residues. The germline CDR1 and CDR2 sequences are SQVTM and ANQGSEA. As DNA, the CDR3 is TGCAGCGTTGAAGATGCGGGGACCATAGGGGGCTACACCTTC. Its translation is CSVEDAGTIGGYTF.

The rearrangement links TRBV30 to TRBJ1-1; 8 bases fit TRBD1. The length of the CDR3 is 15 residues. Trimming cost V 1 base and J 1 base; bases outside gene matches: 5. Germline loops: CDR1 GTSNPN, CDR2 SVGIG (reference sequence). In nucleotides, the CDR3 is TGTGCCTGGAGTGAATGGACAGGGCGGAACACTGAAGCTTTCTTT. This codes for CAWSEWTGRNTEAFF. The whole variable domain, filled in from reference TRBV30 and TRBJ1-1, reads SQTIHQWPATLVQPVGSPLSLECTVEGTSNPNLYWYRQAAGRGLQLLFYSVGIGQISSEVPQNLSASRPQDRQFILSSKKLLLSDSGFYLCAWSEWTGRNTEAFFGQGTRLTVV.

The chain carries TRBV28 and TRBJ1-3; no clear D. CDR3 length: 15 residues. CDR1 MDHEN and CDR2 SYDVKM come from the germline V gene. Deletions cut 1 base from V and 1 base from J, with 8 bases between. CDR3 region: CASSLFSGSGNTIYF. The DNA of the CDR3 is TGTGCCAGCAGTTTATTCTCCGGGTCTGGAAACACCATATATTTT. Full variable domain (outside the CDR3, taken from reference TRBV28 and TRBJ1-3): DVKVTQSSRYLVKRTGEKVFLECVQDMDHENMFWYRQDPGLGLRLIYFSYDVKMKEKGDIPEGYSVSREKKERFSLILESASTNQTSMYLCASSLFSGSGNTIYFGEGSWLTVV.

V usage is TRBV19 and J usage is TRBJ2-7; 9 positions match TRBD2. Germline CDR1 reads LNHDA; CDR2 reads SQIVND (reference sequence). This CDR3 has 15 residues. Germline trimming cut 6 bases from V and 0 bases from J; bases unmatched to any gene: 6. The CDR3 is CASRLVAGDSYEQYF. CDR3 DNA: TGTGCCAGTAGGTTAGTAGCGGGAGACTCCTACGAGCAGTACTTC.

The chain combines TRBV5-1 with TRBJ2-1; maybe TRBD1 (6 bases). Looked up from germline, CDR1 is SGHRS and CDR2 is YFSETQ. The V gene lost 4 bases and the J gene lost 7 bases, with 21 bases spanning the gap. The CDR3 loop spans 16 amino acids. The CDR3 DNA reads as TGCGCCAGCAGCGTACCAGGACAGTTCTTAGGGAATGAGCAGTTCTTC. This sequence encodes CASSVPGQFLGNEQFF.

This clone is a singleton in its sample. This chain joins TRBV4-1 and TRBJ2-6; D not certain. Trimming shortened V by 1 base and J by 1 base, and 8 bases separated the two germline ends. CDR1 MGHRA and CDR2 YSYEKL come from the germline V gene. There are 16 residues in the CDR3. The CDR3 nucleotides are TGCGCCAGCAGCCAAGTCGACGGGTCTGGGGCCAACGTCCTGACTTTC. Translation gives CASSQVDGSGANVLTF.

The J gene is TRBJ1-3, the V gene TRBV5-4, with a possible D match to TRBD1 (5 bases). Trimming took off 3 bases at V and 2 bases at J, with 12 bases between the two ends. The CDR3 is 15 amino acids. Germline V gene lookup returns CDR1 SGHNT and CDR2 YYREEE (reference sequence). CDR3 nucleotides: TGTGCCAGCAGCTACGGGGGAGCGGCTGGAAACACCATATATTTT. Its translation: CASSYGGAAGNTIYF.

The chain links TRBV15 to TRBJ1-3; D gene ambiguous. Deletions cut 3 bases from V and 2 bases from J, with 8 bases between. Germline V gene data show CDR1 as LNHNV and CDR2 as YYDKDF (reference sequence). The CDR3 length is 14 residues. Here the CDR3 DNA reads TGTGCCACCAGCAGTGGAGTGCCTGGAAACACCATATATTTT. Amino acid sequence: CATSSGVPGNTIYF.

This clone was seen just once. The V and J genes are TRBV19 and TRBJ2-3, with 8 bases that match TRBD2. CDR3 length: 16 amino acids. CDR1 is LNHDA, CDR2 SQIVND, per germline (reference sequence). Trimming cost V 5 bases and J 1 base; bases outside gene matches: 8. The CDR3 DNA reads as TGTGCCAGTAGTTGGAAACTAGCGGTCGGCACAGATACGCAGTATTTT. The encoded protein is CASSWKLAVGTDTQYF.

This clone has just one count. This chain connects TRBV9 to TRBJ2-2; D possibly corresponds to TRBD2 (7 bases). Germline V CDR1 and CDR2: SGDLS, YYNGEE. V gave up 4 bases and J gave up 6 bases, with 22 bases separating them. The CDR3 has 17 residues. CDR3 nucleotide sequence: TGTGCCAGCAGCTCCAAGCTTGGCAGGGGAGGGGCCGGGGAGCTGTTTTTT. Protein product: CASSSKLGRGGAGELFF.

The chain employs TRBV4-3 and TRBJ2-7, with D perhaps matching TRBD2 (7 bases). Per the germline V gene, CDR1 is LGHNA and CDR2 is YSLEER. V was shortened by 1 base and J by 5 bases, with 15 bases between the two germline ends. The CDR3 extends over 15 amino acids. CDR3 DNA sequence: TGCGCCAGCAGCCAAGGTTTCCGGGGGGCCGACGAGCAGTACTTC. Translation: CASSQGFRGADEQYF.

The chain employs TRBV21-1 and TRBJ1-6. TRBV21-1 is reported as a pseudogene. The CDR3 runs to 12 residues. CDR3: CASSKVDSPLHF. The DNA of the CDR3 is TGTGCCAGCAGCAAGGTAGATTCACCCCTCCACTTT.